The clone carrying this T cell receptor beta chain was recorded only once. CDR3 length: 15 amino acids. Germline trimming cut 5 bases from V and 8 bases from J; bases unmatched to any gene: 10. Germline V gene lookup returns CDR1 MGHRA and CDR2 YSYEKL. This entry is derived from a study of blood T cell repertoires in COVID-19. Across the whole study: Samples taken during acute and convalescent COVID-19 were collected in the United States, Italy and Spain.

Assignment of participants to cohorts was predicated upon participant-reported clinical history. Libraries were prepared by immunoSEQ multiplex PCR; TCRdb keeps only in-frame clonotypes and omits some of them. Among around 250,000 clones listed, 70% to 90% were seen once. This sequence was found in a woman aged 50 to 60 who had recovered from COVID-19. The rearrangement joins TRBV4-1 to TRBJ1-4, with 8 bases aligning to TRBD1. Sample: PBMCs or T cells enriched from blood (not recorded which). The CDR3 region is CASSARQGTFEKLFF. CDR3 sequence (DNA): TGCGCCAGCAGCGCTCGACAGGGGACCTTCGAAAAACTGTTTTTT.